Presented here are 13 T cell receptor beta chains from one specimen sequenced in a study of naive and memory T cell subsets. These receptors' targets are unknown. Whole-study findings and limits: Naive repertoires, especially CD8, held a few larger clonotypes, possibly memory cells re-expressing CD45RA.

An equimolar mix of two oligonucleotides served as the beta constant-region primer for TRBC1 and TRBC2. Four rounds of PCR amplified the ligated cDNA using nested alpha and beta constant-region primers plus SP2. TCRdb called the UMI-ligation and nested PCR reads again in MiXCR, with one record for every CDR3 protein. The table records 150,000 or so distinct CDR3 sequences, 20% to 25% of them present only once. Sequencing was carried out using naive CD4+ T cells from blood. The receptors come from a human donor in good health.

The chain joins TRBV20-1 to TRBJ2-7; 7 nucleotides line up with TRBD2. In germline, CDR1 is DFQATT, CDR2 SNEGSKA (reference sequence). CDR3 length: 14 amino acids. With 7 bases clipped from V and 4 bases from J, the junction kept 13 bases outside the gene matches. This CDR3 reads CSGVGGRAVYEQYF. CDR3 coding DNA: TGCAGTGGGGTTGGGGGGAGGGCGGTGTACGAGCAGTACTTC.

A few counts support this clonotype. The J gene is TRBJ2-2, the V gene TRBV28; 9 bases align to TRBD1. Germline trimming cut 6 bases from V and 1 base from J; bases unmatched to any gene: 9. This CDR3 spans 17 amino acids. The germline gives CDR1 MDHEN, CDR2 SYDVKM. The CDR3 loop is CASSHRGLSVNTGELFF. Here the CDR3 DNA reads TGTGCCAGCAGCCACAGGGGGCTTAGCGTGAACACCGGGGAGCTGTTTTTT.

The chain uses TRBV5-1 and TRBJ1-3, with D hard to call. CDR1 SGHRS and CDR2 YFSETQ come from the germline V gene. The CDR3 is 14 amino acids. Trimming removed 4 bases at V and 5 bases at J, with 13 bases between. CDR3 nucleotides: TGCGCCAGCAGCCCGGAAACCCAAAGAAACACCATATATTTT. Its protein is CASSPETQRNTIYF.

V usage is TRBV30 and J usage is TRBJ1-1, with D tentatively TRBD1 (5 bases). Germline V gene data show CDR1 as GTSNPN and CDR2 as SVGIG (reference sequence). This CDR3 is built from 15 residues. V was cut by 0 bases and J by 3 bases, with 14 bases left in between. The CDR3 is CAWSVRGIRDTEAFF. CDR3 sequence (DNA): TGTGCCTGGAGTGTAAGGGGAATTCGGGACACTGAAGCTTTCTTT.

V and J are TRBV20-1 and TRBJ1-6; no reliable D call. CDR3 size: 14 residues. Trimming cost V 3 bases and J 7 bases, with 13 bases left between them. Germline V CDR1 and CDR2: DFQATT, SNEGSKA (reference sequence). The CDR3 loop reads CSARVTGVNSPLHF. The DNA for the CDR3 is TGCAGTGCTAGGGTGACGGGTGTGAATTCACCCCTCCACTTT.

V gene TRBV11-2 combines with J gene TRBJ2-5; D tentatively reads TRBD1 or TRBD2 (5 bases each). Trimming took 5 bases from V and 2 from J, leaving 15 bases between them. CDR1 and CDR2 from the germline V gene are SGHAT and FQNNGV. The CDR3 contains 15 residues. The CDR3 sequence is CASSGDGRIQETQYF. The CDR3 DNA is TGTGCCAGCAGCGGGGACGGCCGTATTCAAGAGACCCAGTACTTC.

This chain connects TRBV29-1 to TRBJ2-7, with 11 nucleotides matching TRBD1. The CDR3 loop spans 12 amino acids. The junction had 3 bases not matched to a gene; V was cut back by 7 bases and J by 4 bases. Germline values: CDR1 SQVTM, CDR2 ANQGSEA. The CDR3: CSGRDRGYEQYF. The DNA of the CDR3 is TGCAGCGGTAGGGACAGGGGGTACGAGCAGTACTTC.

The DNA for the CDR3 is TGTGCCAGCAGCTTAAGACAGGGGGCTAATCAGCCCCAGCATTTT. It is translated as CASSLRQGANQPQHF. V usage is TRBV7-8 and J usage is TRBJ1-5, with 10 bases identical to TRBD1. The CDR3 runs 15 residues. Germline CDR1 SGHVS, CDR2 FQNEAQ. V gave up 2 bases and J gave up 4 bases; unmatched junction bases: 2.

In its sample, this clonotype was seen a few times. The chain links TRBV5-1 to TRBJ2-7; TRBD2 might be the D (5 bases). This CDR3 spans 11 amino acids. The germline V and J ends were trimmed by 7 bases and 6 bases, with 11 bases remaining between them. Germline CDR1 SGHRS, CDR2 YFSETQ. In nucleotides, the CDR3 is TGCGCCAGCGGACTGGACGGCGAGCAGTACTTC. Protein: CASGLDGEQYF.

This clonotype was counted ten times or more. The chain uses TRBV2 and TRBJ2-1; D uncertain. V lost 1 base and J 0 bases, leaving 13 bases between the germline ends. The length of the CDR3 is 17 residues. Per the germline V gene, CDR1 is SNHLY and CDR2 is FYNNEI. The CDR3: CASSEEIPWVSYNEQFF. Written as DNA, the CDR3 is TGTGCCAGCAGTGAAGAGATCCCTTGGGTCTCCTACAATGAGCAGTTCTTC.

This clonotype showed up just a few times. The rearrangement uses TRBV12-3 or TRBV12-4 and TRBJ2-2; D not resolved. This CDR3 comprises 14 residues. Trimming left V 7 bases short and J 2 bases short, with 11 bases between. The DNA for the CDR3 is TGTGCCAGCACCCCGGGCCATAACACCGGGGAGCTGTTTTTT. Translated: CASTPGHNTGELFF.

This clonotype was seen a few times. This chain joins TRBV7-3 and TRBJ2-1, with D maybe TRBD2 (6 bases). Looked up from germline, CDR1 is SGHTA and CDR2 is FQGTGA. V lost 6 bases to trimming and J lost 6 bases, with 15 bases between them. This CDR3 is built from 14 residues. Written as DNA, the CDR3 is TGTGCCAGCAGTGAAACTAGCACGGGCAATGAGCAGTTCTTC. Its translation: CASSETSTGNEQFF.

The chain carries TRBV7-2 and TRBJ2-1; 7 bases are shared with TRBD2. From germline, CDR1 is SGHTA and CDR2 FQGNSA. V lost 4 bases and J lost 2; bases outside the gene matches: 8. This CDR3 is built from 16 residues. The CDR3 DNA reads as TGTGCCAGCAGCTGGGATGGCGGGAGCCCCTACAATGAGCAGTTCTTC. Protein sequence: CASSWDGGSPYNEQFF.